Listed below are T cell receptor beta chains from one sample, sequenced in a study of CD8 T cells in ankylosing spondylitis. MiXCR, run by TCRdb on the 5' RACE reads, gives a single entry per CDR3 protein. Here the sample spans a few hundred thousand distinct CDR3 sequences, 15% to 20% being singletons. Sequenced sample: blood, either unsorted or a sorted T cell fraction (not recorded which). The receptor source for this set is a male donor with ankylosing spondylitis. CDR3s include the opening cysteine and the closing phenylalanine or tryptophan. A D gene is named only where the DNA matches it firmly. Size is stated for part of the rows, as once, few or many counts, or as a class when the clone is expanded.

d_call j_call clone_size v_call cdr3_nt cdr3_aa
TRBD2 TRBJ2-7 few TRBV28 TGTGCCAGCACCCTAGCGGGAGCCTACGAGCAGTACTTC CASTLAGAYEQYF
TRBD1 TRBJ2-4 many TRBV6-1 TGTGCCAGCAGCCGCGGAGGACAGGTCAACATTCAGTACTTC CASSRGGQVNIQYF
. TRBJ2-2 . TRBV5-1 TGCGCCAGCAGCTTGGCGGTCGGTGGCACCGGGGAGCTGTTTTTT CASSLAVGGTGELFF
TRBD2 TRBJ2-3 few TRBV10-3 TGTGCCATCAGTGGTAGCGGGAGCACAGATACGCAGTATTTT CAISGSGSTDTQYF
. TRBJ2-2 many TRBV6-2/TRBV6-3 TGTGCCAGCAGAACACCAACAGGCTTGGGGGAGCTGTTTTTT CASRTPTGLGELFF
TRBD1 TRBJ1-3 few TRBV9 TGTGCCAGCAGCGCCCACACCGGGACAGGGTTTGGAAACACCATATATTTT CASSAHTGTGFGNTIYF
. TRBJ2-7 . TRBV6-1 TGTGCCAGCAGTGAAGCGTGGTCCTCCTACGAGCAGTACTTC CASSEAWSSYEQYF
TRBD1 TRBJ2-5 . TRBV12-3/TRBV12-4 TGTGCCAGCAGTAAAACACAGGGGGCTGGGGAGACCCAGTACTTC CASSKTQGAGETQYF
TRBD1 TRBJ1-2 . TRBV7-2 TGTGCCAGCAGCAATAGGGGACAGCCCTATGGCTACACCTTC CASSNRGQPYGYTF
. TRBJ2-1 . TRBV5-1 TGCGCCAGCAGCGTGACAGTGAGCTCCTACAATGAGCAGTTCTTC CASSVTVSSYNEQFF
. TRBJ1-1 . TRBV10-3 TGTGCCATCAGTGAGTCGGACACCCGTAGGAACACTGAAGCTTTCTTT CAISESDTRRNTEAFF